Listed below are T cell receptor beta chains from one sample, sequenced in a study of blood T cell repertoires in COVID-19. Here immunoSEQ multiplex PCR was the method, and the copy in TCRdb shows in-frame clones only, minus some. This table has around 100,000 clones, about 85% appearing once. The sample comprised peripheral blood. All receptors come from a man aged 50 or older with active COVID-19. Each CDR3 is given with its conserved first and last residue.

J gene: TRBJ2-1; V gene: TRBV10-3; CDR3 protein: CAIRSGGSGGDEQFF
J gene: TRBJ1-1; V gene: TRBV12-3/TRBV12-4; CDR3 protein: CASSLRVNTEAFF
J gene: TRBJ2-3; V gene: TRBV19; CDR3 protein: CASRTRGGAGNTQYF
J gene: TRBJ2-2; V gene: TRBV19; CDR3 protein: CASSGGNTGELFF
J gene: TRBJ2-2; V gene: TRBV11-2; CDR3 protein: CASRPTGVNTGELFF
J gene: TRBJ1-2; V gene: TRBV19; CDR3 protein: CASSTGQGTYGYTF
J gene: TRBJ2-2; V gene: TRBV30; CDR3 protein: CAWRGQAGVHTGELFF
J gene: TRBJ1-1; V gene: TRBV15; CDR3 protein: CATSRVRGMGNTEAFF
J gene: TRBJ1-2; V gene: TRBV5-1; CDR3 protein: CASSLAELGQAYF
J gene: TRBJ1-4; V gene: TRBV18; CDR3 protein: CASSLMSSGGEELFF
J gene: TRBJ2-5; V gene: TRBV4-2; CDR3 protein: CASSLSLRWDSGGARETQYF
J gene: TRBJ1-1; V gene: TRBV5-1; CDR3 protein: CASSSLGTGGSLNTEAFF
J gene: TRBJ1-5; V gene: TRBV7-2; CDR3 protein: CASSFRGDSNQPQHF
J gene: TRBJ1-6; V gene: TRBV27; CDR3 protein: CASRMGASSPLHF
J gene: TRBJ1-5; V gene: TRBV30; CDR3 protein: CAWGPGLDQPQHF
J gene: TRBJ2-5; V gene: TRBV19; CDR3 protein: CASSPGGRRGGPRETQYF
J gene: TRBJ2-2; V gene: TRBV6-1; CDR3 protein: CASSARTSGSTGELFF
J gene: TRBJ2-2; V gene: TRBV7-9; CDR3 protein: CASSLGAGGATGELFF
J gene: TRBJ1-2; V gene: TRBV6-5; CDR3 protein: CASSYSRGALRGYTF
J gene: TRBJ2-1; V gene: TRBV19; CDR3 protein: CASTSGGEQFF
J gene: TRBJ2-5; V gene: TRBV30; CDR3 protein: CAWRGGGRAWTQYF
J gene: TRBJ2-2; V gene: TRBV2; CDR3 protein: CASSSAGLSTGELFF
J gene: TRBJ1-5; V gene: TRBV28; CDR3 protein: CASRDSRTGGNQPQHF
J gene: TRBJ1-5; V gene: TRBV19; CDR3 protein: CASKYRLNQPQHF
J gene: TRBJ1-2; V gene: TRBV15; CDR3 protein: CATSRAPDYGYTF
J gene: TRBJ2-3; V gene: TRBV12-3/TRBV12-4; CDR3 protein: CASSFIADTQYF
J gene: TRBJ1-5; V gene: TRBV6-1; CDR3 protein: CASNDNFYSGNQPQHF